The present entry profiles one T cell receptor (beta chain) with its context. Its antigen remains unknown. Other nucleotide sequences from this sample produce the same CDR3. This CDR3 spans 12 amino acids. The V gene's germline CDR1 is MNHEY and CDR2 SMNVEV (reference sequence). Trimming pared 2 bases from V and 7 bases from J, leaving 3 bases between. The data stem from a study of CD8+ T cells in alopecia areata. Whole-study context: Tofacitinib therapy took 6 to 18 months; 6 months off drug came after.

As the sequencing template, cDNA was produced by extracting RNA and reverse transcribing it. Clones were sequenced by immunoSEQ multiplex PCR, and TCRdb holds only the in-frame ones, with some missing. The sample contains 120,000 or so clones, 50% to 75% of which appear only once. The study, taken as a whole, reports: Whether baseline CD8+ expansion is linked to response remains uncertain, given a single nonresponder.

Treatment of the sample: oral pan-JAK inhibitor, 5-10 mg twice daily. Specimen: CD8+ T cells sorted from blood, collected at week 4, from a patient treated with tofacitinib. The clonotype comes from a human donor with alopecia areata. This sequence joins TRBV27 and TRBJ1-6, with D unresolved. CDR3 sequence: CASSLRNSPLHF. The CDR3, as DNA: TGTGCCAGCAGTTTACGGAATTCACCCCTCCACTTT.